This TCR beta chain derives from a study of beta chain features in type 1 diabetes. Study overall: Patient and healthy donor groups were alike in age, gender and cell yields. General study points: Patients with Type 1 diabetes showed moderately but significantly shorter TCRB CDR3s in all four CD4+ subsets.

One heparinised blood draw averaging around 110 mL was given by each donor. Expressed TCRB transcripts got sequenced, as all isolated RNA was reverse transcribed. Sequencing was performed with immunoSEQ multiplex PCR; in TCRdb, only in-frame clones are kept and a portion is missing. The table shows 150,000 to 200,000 clones, with 50% to 70% occurring only once. Concerning this clone: The antigen remains undetermined.

This CDR3 is built from 12 residues. Germline V gene sequence: CDR1 SQVTM, CDR2 ANQGSEA. V was clipped by 7 bases and J by 1 base, with 10 bases between them. This clonotype was sampled from a man in his thirties or forties with type 1 diabetes. The chain couples TRBV29-1 to TRBJ2-5, with D unresolved. Sample: naive CD4+ T cells from blood. The CDR3 loop reads CSAGSFQETQYF. The CDR3 DNA sequence: TGCAGCGCAGGTAGTTTCCAAGAGACCCAGTACTTC. The full variable domain, in which reference TRBV29-1 and TRBJ2-5 provide the parts outside the CDR3, is SAVISQKPSRDICQRGTSLTIQCQVDSQVTMMFWYRQQPGQSLTLIATANQGSEATYESGFVIDKFPISRPNLTFSTLTVSNMSPEDSSIYLCSAGSFQETQYFGPGTRLLVL.